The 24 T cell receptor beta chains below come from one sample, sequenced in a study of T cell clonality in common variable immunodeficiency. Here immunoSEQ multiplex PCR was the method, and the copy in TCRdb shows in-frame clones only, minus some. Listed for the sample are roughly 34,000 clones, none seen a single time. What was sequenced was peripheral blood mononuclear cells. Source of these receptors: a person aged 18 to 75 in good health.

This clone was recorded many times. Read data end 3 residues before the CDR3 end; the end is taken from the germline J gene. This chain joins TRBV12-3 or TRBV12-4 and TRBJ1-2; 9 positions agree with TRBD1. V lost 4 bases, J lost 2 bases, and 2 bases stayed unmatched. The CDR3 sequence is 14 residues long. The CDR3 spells CASSSGQGNYGYTF. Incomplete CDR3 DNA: TGTGCCAGCAGTTCGGGACAGGGCAACTATGGC.

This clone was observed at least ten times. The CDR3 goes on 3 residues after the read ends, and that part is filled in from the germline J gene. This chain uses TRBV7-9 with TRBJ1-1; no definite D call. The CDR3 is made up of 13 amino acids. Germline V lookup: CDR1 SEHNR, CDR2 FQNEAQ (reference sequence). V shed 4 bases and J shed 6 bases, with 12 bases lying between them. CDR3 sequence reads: CASSSDLHPEAFF. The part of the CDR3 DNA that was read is TGTGCCAGCAGCTCGGACTTACATCCTGAA.

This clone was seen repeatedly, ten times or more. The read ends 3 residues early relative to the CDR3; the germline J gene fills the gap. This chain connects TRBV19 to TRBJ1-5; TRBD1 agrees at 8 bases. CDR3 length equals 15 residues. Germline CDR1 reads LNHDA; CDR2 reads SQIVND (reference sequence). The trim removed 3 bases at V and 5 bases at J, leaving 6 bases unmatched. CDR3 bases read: TGTGCCAGTAGTATCAAGACAGGGGAATATCAGCCC. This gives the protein CASSIKTGEYQP. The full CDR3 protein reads CASSIKTGEYQPQHF.

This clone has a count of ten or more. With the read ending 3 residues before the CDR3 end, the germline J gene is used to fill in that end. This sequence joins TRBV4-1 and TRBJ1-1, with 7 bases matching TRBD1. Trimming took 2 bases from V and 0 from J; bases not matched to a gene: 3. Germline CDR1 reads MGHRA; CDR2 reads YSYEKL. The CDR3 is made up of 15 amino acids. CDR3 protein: CASSQLTGLNTEAFF. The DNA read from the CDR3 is TGCGCCAGCAGCCAATTGACAGGGCTGAACACTGAA.

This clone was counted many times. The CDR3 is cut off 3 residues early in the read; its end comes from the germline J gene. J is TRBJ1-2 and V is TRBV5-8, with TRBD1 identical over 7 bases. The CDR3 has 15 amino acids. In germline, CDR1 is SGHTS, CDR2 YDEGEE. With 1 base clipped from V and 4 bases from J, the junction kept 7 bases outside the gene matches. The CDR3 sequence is CASSLIGGASYGYTF. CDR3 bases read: TGTGCCAGCAGCTTGATAGGGGGCGCTTCCTATGGC. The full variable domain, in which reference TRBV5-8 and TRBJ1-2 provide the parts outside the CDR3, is EAGVTQSPTHLIKTRGQQATLRCSPISGHTSVYWYQQALGLGLQFLLWYDEGEERNRGNFPPRFSGRQFPNYSSELNVNALELEDSALYLCASSLIGGASYGYTFGSGTRLTVV.

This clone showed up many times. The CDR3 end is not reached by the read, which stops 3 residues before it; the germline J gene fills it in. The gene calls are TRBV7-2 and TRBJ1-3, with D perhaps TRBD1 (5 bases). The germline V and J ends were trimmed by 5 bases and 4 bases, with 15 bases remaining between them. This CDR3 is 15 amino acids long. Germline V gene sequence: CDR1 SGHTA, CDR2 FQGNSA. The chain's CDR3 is CASSPWGGSGNTIYF. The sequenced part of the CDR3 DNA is TGTGCCAGCAGCCCCTGGGGGGGGTCCGGAAACACC.

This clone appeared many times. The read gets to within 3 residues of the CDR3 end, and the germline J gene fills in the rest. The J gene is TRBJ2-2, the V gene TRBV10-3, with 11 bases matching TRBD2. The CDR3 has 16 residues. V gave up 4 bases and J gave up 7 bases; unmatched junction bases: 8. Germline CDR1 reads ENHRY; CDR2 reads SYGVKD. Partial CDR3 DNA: TGTGCCATCAGTGTCCTAGCGGGAGGAGGGAACGGGGAG. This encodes CAISVLAGGGNGE. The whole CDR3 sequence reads CAISVLAGGGNGELFF.

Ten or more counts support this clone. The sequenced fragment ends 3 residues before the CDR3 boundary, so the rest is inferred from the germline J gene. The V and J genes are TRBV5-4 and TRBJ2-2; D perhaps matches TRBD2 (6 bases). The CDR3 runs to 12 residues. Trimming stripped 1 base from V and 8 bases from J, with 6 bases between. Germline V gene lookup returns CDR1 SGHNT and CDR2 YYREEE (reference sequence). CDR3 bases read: TGTGCCAGCAGCTTGCGGGGGGGGGAG. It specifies CASSLRGGE. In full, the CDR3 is CASSLRGGELFF.

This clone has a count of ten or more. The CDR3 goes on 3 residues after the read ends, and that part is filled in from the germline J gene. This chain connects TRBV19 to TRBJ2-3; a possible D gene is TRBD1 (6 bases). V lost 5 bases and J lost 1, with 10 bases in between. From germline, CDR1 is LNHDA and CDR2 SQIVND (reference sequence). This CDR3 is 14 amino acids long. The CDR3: CASSLGTRTDTQYF. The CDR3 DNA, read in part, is TGTGCCAGTAGTCTAGGGACACGCACAGATACG.

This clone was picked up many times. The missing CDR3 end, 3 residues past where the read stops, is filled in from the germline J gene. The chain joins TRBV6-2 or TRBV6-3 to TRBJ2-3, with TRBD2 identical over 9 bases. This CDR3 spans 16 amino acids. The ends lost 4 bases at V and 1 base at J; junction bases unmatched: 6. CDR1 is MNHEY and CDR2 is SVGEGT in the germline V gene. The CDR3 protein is CASSSTLAGGTDTQYF. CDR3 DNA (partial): TGTGCCAGCAGTTCTACTTTAGCGGGGGGCACAGATACG.

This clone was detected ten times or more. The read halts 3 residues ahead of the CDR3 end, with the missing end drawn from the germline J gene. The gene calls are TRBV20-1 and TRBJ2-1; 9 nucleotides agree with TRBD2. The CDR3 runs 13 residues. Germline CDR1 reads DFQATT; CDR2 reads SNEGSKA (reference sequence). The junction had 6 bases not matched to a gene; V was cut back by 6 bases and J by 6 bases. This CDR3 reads CSASGRKINEQFF. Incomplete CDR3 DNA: TGCAGTGCAAGCGGGAGGAAAATCAATGAG.

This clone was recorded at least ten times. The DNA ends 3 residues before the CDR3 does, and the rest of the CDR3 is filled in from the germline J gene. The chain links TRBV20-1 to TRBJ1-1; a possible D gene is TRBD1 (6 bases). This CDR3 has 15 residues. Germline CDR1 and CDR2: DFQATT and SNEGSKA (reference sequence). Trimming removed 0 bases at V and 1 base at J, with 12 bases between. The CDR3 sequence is CSARDGQGRNTEAFF. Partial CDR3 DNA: TGCAGTGCTAGAGATGGCCAGGGGAGGAACACTGAA.

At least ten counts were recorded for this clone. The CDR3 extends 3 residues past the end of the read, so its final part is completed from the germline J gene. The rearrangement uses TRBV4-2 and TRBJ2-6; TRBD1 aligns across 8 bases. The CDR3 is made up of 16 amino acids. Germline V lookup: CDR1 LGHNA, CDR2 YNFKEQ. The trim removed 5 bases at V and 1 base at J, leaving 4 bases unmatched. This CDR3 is CASSKNRGSGANVLTF. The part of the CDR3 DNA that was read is TGTGCCAGCAGCAAAAACAGGGGGTCTGGGGCCAACGTC.

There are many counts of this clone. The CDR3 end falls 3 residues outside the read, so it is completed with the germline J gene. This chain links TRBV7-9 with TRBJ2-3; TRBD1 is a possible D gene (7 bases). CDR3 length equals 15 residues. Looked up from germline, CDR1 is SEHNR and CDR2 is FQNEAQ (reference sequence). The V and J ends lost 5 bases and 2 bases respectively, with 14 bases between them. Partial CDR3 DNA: TGTGCCAGCAGCCAGGGGGGCATCTACACAGATACG. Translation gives CASSQGGIYTDT. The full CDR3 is CASSQGGIYTDTQYF.

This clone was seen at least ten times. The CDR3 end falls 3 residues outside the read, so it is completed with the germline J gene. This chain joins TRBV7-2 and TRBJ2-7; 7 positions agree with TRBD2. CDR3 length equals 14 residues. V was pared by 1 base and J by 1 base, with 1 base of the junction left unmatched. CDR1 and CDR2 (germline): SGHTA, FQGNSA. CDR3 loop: CASSLERGSYEQYF. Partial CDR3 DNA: TGTGCCAGCAGCTTAGAGCGGGGTTCCTACGAG. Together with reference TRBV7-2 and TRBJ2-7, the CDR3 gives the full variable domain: GAGVSQSPSNKVTEKGKDVELRCDPISGHTALYWYRQSLGQGLEFLIYFQGNSAPDKSGLPSDRFSAERTGGSVSTLTIQRTQQEDSAVYLCASSLERGSYEQYFGPGTRLTVT.

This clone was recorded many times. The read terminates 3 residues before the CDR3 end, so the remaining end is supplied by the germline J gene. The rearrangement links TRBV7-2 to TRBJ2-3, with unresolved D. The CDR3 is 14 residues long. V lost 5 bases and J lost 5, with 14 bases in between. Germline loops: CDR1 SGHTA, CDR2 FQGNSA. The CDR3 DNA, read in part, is TGTGCCAGCAGCCCCGACGGGTCAATAGATACG. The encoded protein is CASSPDGSIDT. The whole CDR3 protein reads CASSPDGSIDTQYF.

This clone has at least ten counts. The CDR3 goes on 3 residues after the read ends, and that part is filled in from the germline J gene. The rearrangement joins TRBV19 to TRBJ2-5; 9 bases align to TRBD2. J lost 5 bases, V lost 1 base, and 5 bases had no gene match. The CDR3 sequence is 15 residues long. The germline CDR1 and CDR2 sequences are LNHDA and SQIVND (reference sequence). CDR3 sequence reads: CASSIGLAAGETQYF. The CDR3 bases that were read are TGTGCCAGTAGTATAGGACTAGCGGCGGGGGAGACC.

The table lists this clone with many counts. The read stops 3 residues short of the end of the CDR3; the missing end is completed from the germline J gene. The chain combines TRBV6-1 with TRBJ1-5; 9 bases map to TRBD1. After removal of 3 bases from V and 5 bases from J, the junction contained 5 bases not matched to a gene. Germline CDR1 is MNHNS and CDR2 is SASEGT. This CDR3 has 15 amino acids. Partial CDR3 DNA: TGTGCCAGCAGTGATCCCGGGACAGGGTATCAGCCC. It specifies CASSDPGTGYQP. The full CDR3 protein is CASSDPGTGYQPQHF.

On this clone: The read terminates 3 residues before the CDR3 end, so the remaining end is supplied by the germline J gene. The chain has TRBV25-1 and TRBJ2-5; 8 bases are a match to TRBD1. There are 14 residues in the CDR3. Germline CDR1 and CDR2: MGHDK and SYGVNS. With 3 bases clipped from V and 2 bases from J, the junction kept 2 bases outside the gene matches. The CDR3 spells CASSDDRGQETQYF. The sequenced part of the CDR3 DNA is TGTGCCAGCAGTGATGACAGGGGTCAAGAGACC.

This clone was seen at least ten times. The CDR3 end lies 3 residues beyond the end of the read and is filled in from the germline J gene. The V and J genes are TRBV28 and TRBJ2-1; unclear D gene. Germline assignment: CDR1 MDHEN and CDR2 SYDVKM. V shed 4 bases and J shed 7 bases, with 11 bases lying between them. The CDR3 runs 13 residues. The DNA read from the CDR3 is TGTGCCAGCAGTTGGCAATGGGCGAATGAG. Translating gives CASSWQWANE. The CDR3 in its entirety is CASSWQWANEQFF.

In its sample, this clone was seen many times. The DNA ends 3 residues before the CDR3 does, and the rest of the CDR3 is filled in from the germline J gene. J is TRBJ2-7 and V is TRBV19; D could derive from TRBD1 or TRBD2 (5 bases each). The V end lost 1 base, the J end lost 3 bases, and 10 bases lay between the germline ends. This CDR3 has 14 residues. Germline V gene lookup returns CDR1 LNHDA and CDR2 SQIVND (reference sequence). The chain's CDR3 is CASSIGEGSYEQYF. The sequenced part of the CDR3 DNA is TGTGCCAGTAGTATAGGTGAGGGGAGCTACGAG.

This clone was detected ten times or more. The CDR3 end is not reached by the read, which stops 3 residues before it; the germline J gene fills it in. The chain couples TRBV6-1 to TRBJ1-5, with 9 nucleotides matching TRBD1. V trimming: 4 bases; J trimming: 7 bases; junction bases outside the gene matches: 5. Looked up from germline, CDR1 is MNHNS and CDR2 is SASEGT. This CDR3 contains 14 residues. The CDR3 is CASSVGTGKQPQHF. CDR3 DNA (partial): TGTGCCAGCAGTGTCGGGACAGGGAAGCAGCCC.

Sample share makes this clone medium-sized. The CDR3 DNA, read in part, is TGTGCCAGCAGCTTGGTGGACAGGAACACCGGGGAG. The encoded protein is CASSLVDRNTGE. The whole CDR3 is CASSLVDRNTGELFF. The chain has TRBV5-6 and TRBJ2-2; possible D gene TRBD1, 6 bases. The observed sequence ends 3 residues before the CDR3 terminus, with the missing tail filled in from the germline J gene. The germline CDR1 and CDR2 sequences are SGHDT and YYEEEE. The CDR3 is 15 amino acids. V lost 0 bases to trimming and J lost 1 base, with 7 bases between them.

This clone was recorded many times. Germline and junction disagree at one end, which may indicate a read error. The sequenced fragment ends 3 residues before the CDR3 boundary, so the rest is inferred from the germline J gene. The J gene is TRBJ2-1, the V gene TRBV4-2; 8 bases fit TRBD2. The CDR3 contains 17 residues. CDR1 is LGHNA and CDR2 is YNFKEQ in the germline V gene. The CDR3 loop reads CASSQSMAGGSYNEQFF. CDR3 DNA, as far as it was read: TGCGCCAGCAGCCAATCAATGGCGGGAGGCTCCTACAATGAG.